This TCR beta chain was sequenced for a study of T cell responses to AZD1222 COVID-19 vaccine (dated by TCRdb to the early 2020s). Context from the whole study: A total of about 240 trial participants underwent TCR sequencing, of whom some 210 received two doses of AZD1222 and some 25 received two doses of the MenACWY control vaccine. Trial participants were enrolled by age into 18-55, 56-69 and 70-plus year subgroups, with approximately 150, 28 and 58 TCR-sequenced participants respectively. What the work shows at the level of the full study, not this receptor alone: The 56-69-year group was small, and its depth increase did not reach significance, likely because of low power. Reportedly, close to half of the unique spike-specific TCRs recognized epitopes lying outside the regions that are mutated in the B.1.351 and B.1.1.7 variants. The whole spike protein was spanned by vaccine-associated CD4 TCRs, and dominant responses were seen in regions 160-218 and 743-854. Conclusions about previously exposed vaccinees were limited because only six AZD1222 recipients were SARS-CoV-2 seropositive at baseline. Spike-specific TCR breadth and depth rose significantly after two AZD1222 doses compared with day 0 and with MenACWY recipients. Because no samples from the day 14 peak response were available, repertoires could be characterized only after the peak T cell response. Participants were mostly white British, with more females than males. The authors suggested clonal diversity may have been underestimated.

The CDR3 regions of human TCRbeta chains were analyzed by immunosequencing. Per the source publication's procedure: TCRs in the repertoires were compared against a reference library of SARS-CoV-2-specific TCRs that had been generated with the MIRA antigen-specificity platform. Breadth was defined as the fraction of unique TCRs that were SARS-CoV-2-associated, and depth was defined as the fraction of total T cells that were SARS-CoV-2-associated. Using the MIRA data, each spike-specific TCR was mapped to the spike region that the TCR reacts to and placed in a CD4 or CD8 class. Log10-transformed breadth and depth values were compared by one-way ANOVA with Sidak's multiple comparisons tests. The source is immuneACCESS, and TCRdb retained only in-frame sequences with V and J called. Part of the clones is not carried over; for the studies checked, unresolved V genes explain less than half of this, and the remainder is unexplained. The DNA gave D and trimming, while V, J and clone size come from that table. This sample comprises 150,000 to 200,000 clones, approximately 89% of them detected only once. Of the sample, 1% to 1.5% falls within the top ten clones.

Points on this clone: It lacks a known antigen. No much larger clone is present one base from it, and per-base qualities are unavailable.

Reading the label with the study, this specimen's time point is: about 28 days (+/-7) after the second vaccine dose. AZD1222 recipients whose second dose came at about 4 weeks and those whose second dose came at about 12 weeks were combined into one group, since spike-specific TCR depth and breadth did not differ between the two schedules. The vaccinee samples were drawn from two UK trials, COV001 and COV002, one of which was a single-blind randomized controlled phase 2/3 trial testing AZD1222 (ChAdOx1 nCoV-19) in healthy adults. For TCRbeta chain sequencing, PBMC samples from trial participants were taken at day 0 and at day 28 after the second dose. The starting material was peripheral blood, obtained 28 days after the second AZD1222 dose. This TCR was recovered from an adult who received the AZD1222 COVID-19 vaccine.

The nucleotide sequence reads TGTGCCAGCAGCGCAGACCTAGCGGGGATAGATGAGCAGTTCTTC. Protein translation: CASSADLAGIDEQFF. The receptor chain draws on TRBV11-3 and TRBJ2-1, with TRBD2 identical over 9 junction bases. For CDR1 and CDR2, the germline V gene lists SGHNT and YENEEA. From the cysteine through the phenylalanine, the CDR3 covers 15 amino acids. The only DNA kept is the CDR3, 45 bases in frame from the first base. Unmatched junction bases come to 10, with V trimmed by 5 bases and J by 8 bases.